This T cell receptor (beta chain) was retrieved from a study of blood T cell repertoires in COVID-19. The V gene's germline CDR1 is GTSNPN and CDR2 SVGIG (reference sequence). The CDR3 sequence is 15 residues long. With 2 bases clipped from V and 6 bases from J, the junction kept 11 bases outside the gene matches. Produced via immunoSEQ multiplex PCR; TCRdb's table is partial and in-frame only. The sample holds hundreds of thousands of clones, approximately 83% seen once. The sequence derives from a young woman who had recovered from COVID-19. Sequences were obtained from peripheral blood. V and J are TRBV30 and TRBJ2-3, with 7 bases that match TRBD2. CDR3 protein: CAWSPGGSFSDTQYF. CDR3 in DNA: TGTGCCTGGAGTCCCGGGGGGAGTTTTTCTGATACGCAGTATTTT.